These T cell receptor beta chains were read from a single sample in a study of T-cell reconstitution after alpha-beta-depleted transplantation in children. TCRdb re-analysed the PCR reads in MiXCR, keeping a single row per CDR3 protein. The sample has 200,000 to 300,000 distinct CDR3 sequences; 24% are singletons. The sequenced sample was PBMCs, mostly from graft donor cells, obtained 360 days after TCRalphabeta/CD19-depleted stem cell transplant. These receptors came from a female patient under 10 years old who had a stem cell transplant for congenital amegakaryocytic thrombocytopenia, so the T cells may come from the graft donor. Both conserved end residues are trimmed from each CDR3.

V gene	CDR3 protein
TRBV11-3	ASSLGGLAGGKGSEQF
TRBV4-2	ASSQENYSPLH
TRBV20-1	SASRQPGANVLT
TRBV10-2	ASSESSTETNYNEQF
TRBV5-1	ASNRAVPNADTQY
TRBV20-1	SARVGLAGLGELF
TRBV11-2	ASSVRDVRTEAF
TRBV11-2	ASSFSSGSLGAPLH
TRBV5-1	ASSSIDRGVYGYT
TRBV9	ASSAHPTRKDTQY
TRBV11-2	ASSLYISGDSLSGELF
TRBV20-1	SANRGTYEQY
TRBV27	ASSLQIYNEQF
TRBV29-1	TPPPGLADLGELF
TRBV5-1	ASSEGTGANVLT
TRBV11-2	ASSFLLGVLSSYNEQF
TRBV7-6	ASSLAVPRSGNTIY
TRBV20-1	SAATGGDQPQH
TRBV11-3	ASSLGGLSTDTQY
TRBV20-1	SARKTGKGYGYT
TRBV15	ATSRDSGQRGYT
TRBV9	ASSVGPGFEQY
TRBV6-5	ASKSAGANEQF
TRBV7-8	ASSGDDRGPVVEQY
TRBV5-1	ASSLRAAHTDTQY
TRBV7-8	ASSLGSGRAVDEQF
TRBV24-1	ATSDHEDRANEQF
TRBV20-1	SARWELGQGIGEQF
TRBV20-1	SARSSSYEQY
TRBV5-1	ASSLSVPANTGELF
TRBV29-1	SVEEGSGGATDTQY
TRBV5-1	ASSLRQGSYGYT
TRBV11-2	ASSLGLKPGPRGPTSEQY
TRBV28	ASSTIVVGRNTEAF
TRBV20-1	TRHPLNTGELF
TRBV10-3	AIRTHPDRDVHNYGYT
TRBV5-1	ASSYRDTKAGELF
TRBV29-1	SVRDRYYEQY
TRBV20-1	SARDPGTSGRYEQY
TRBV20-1	SASFAGNAYEQY
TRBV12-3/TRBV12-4	ASRGQGQETQY
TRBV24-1	ATSDWDSYEQY
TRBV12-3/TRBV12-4	ASSLGVVNGYT
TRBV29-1	SATPGLTNEKLF
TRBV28	ASTNPTDTQY
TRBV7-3	ASSSQGNTEAF
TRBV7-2	ASSYDRGFDEQF
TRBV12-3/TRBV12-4	ASSPGTGWYNEQF
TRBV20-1	SAFGLTDEQF
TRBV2	ASSGWDVYGYT
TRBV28	ASSLGGAGTGELF
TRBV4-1	ASSHPGTNEKLF
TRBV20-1	SAQDRGFSETQY